A single sample gave rise to the 27 T cell receptor beta chains below, sequenced in a study of control samples from healthy donors and cancer patients. Assay used: immunoSEQ multiplex PCR; TCRdb lists only in-frame clones, some missing. The table has more than 85,000 clones, roughly 80% seen once. Sequenced input: blood. These receptor sequences come from a woman aged 45-65 years in good health.

V gene TRBV2 combines with J gene TRBJ1-4; 8 positions agree with TRBD1. Germline-derived CDR1 and CDR2 are SNHLY and FYNNEI. The CDR3 has 15 residues. J gave up 5 bases and V 7 bases, and 9 bases lay outside the gene matches. Here the CDR3 reads CASTDRTGRNEKLFF. The CDR3 coding sequence is TGTGCCAGCACCGACCGGACAGGGAGGAATGAAAAACTGTTTTTT.

The gene calls are TRBV7-8 and TRBJ1-2; D is unresolved. Trimming removed 1 base at V and 3 bases at J, with 9 bases between. The CDR3 runs to 14 residues. CDR1 SGHVS and CDR2 FQNEAQ come from the germline V gene. Written as DNA, the CDR3 is TGTGCCAGCAGCTTAGATCGCATTTACTATGGCTACACCTTC. Translation gives CASSLDRIYYGYTF.

The chain carries TRBV28 and TRBJ1-4, with D unclear. Germline V gives CDR1 MDHEN, CDR2 SYDVKM. The germline V and J ends were trimmed by 4 bases and 11 bases, with 8 bases remaining between them. There are 11 residues in the CDR3. This CDR3 is CASSYQFKLFF. CDR3 nucleotide sequence: TGTGCCAGCAGTTATCAATTCAAACTGTTTTTT.

Concerning this clone: The sample carries other DNA sequences with the same CDR3. The chain joins TRBV7-2 to TRBJ1-5, with D hard to call. CDR1 and CDR2 (germline): SGHTA, FQGNSA. Trimming left V 1 base short and J 2 bases short, with 12 bases between. The CDR3 extends over 16 amino acids. The CDR3 region has the DNA TGTGCCAGCAGCTTAGTGGGGAGGAACGGCAATCAGCCCCAGCATTTT. As protein: CASSLVGRNGNQPQHF.

This clone is medium-sized. The chain is built from TRBV27 and TRBJ2-3; 15 bases match TRBD2. The V and J ends lost 7 bases and 0 bases, in that order; junction bases with no gene match: 5. CDR3 length: 17 residues. CDR1 and CDR2 (germline): MNHEY, SMNVEV (reference sequence). DNA for the CDR3: TGTGCCAGCAAGCGGACTAGCGGGAGGGCCAGCACAGATACGCAGTATTTT. Translating it yields CASKRTSGRASTDTQYF.

The CDR3 here is CASSSGQGANTDTQYF. The DNA for the CDR3 is TGTGCCAGCAGCTCCGGACAGGGGGCCAACACAGATACGCAGTATTTT. This chain links TRBV11-3 with TRBJ2-3; 11 bases line up with TRBD1. The V and J ends lost 4 bases and 2 bases, in that order; junction bases with no gene match: 5. Germline CDR1 SGHNT, CDR2 YENEEA. The CDR3 has 16 amino acids.

The gene calls are TRBV3-1 (or the pseudogene TRBV3-2) and TRBJ1-6; possibly TRBD1 for D (6 bases). CDR1 and CDR2 (germline): LGHDT, YNNKEL (reference sequence). The CDR3 is 15 residues long. Trimming shortened V by 1 base and J by 7 bases, and 11 bases separated the two germline ends. CDR3 sequence (DNA): TGTGCCAGCAGCCAAGCAGGGGCCGGAAATTCACCCCTCCACTTT. Its translation is CASSQAGAGNSPLHF.

The rearrangement links TRBV14 to TRBJ2-6; D is perhaps TRBD1 (6 bases). Germline V lookup: CDR1 SGHDN, CDR2 FVKESK. The CDR3 totals 21 residues. The V end lost 4 bases, the J end lost 0 bases, and 25 bases lay between the germline ends. CDR3 coding DNA: TGTGCCAGCAGCCCACACAGTCGTGACAGGAGTAAAATCTCTGGGGCCAACGTCCTGACTTTC. Its translation: CASSPHSRDRSKISGANVLTF.

The chain is built from TRBV19 and TRBJ1-4; 11 nucleotides align to TRBD1. The CDR3 is made up of 16 amino acids. Germline assignment: CDR1 LNHDA and CDR2 SQIVND (reference sequence). V lost 5 bases and J lost 4; bases outside the gene matches: 6. In DNA form, the CDR3 reads TGTGCCAGTAGTGTGAGGGGGACAGGGGGTAATGAAAAACTGTTTTTT. Translation: CASSVRGTGGNEKLFF.

V is TRBV28 and J is TRBJ1-2; D is undetermined. There are 13 residues in the CDR3. CDR1 and CDR2 from the germline V gene are MDHEN and SYDVKM. V was clipped by 5 bases and J by 4 bases, with 11 bases between them. The CDR3 reads CASSGYRVYGYTF. CDR3 nucleotides: TGTGCCAGCAGTGGATACAGAGTCTATGGCTACACCTTC.

V usage is TRBV24-1 and J usage is TRBJ1-5; D is unresolved. The CDR3 contains 12 residues. Trimming removed 0 bases at V and 4 bases at J, with 0 bases between. Germline CDR1 reads KGHDR; CDR2 reads SFDVKD. CDR3 region: CATSDLNQPQHF. The CDR3 DNA reads as TGTGCCACCAGTGATTTGAATCAGCCCCAGCATTTT.

This clone was observed once. The chain carries TRBV12-3 or TRBV12-4 and TRBJ1-1; D remains ambiguous. Trimming left V 2 bases short and J 1 base short, with 5 bases between. The CDR3 length is 13 residues. CDR3 in amino acids: CASSLSENTEAFF. The DNA of the CDR3 is TGTGCCAGCAGTTTATCGGAGAACACTGAAGCTTTCTTT.

The chain has TRBV4-1 and TRBJ1-4; D perhaps matches TRBD1 (6 bases). This CDR3 is built from 17 residues. V was clipped by 3 bases and J by 4 bases, with 18 bases between them. Germline V gene lookup returns CDR1 MGHRA and CDR2 YSYEKL. In DNA form, the CDR3 reads TGCGCCAGCAGCCACTCTCCCCTGACAGGCGATAATGAAAAACTGTTTTTT. Translating it yields CASSHSPLTGDNEKLFF.

V is TRBV6-2 or TRBV6-3 and J is TRBJ2-5; 9 bases map to TRBD2. V shed 5 bases, J shed 2 bases, and the junction held 3 bases outside the gene matches. CDR3 length: 14 residues. CDR1 and CDR2 (germline): MNHEY, SVGEGT. Here the CDR3 reads CASSRAGGQETQYF. CDR3 coding DNA: TGTGCCAGCAGTCGAGCGGGGGGACAAGAGACCCAGTACTTC.

The chain recombines TRBV6-2 or TRBV6-3 with TRBJ1-2, with a possible D match to TRBD1 (6 bases). The CDR3 sequence is 14 residues long. V lost 1 base to trimming and J lost 4 bases, with 10 bases between them. CDR1 is MNHEY and CDR2 is SVGEGT in the germline V gene. The CDR3 sequence: CASSYWGAGYGYTF. CDR3 nucleotides: TGTGCCAGCAGTTACTGGGGGGCCGGCTATGGCTACACCTTC.

This clone was recorded a few times. The V and J genes are TRBV19 and TRBJ1-5; TRBD1 aligns across 9 bases. With 6 bases clipped from V and 7 bases from J, the junction kept 10 bases outside the gene matches. Germline loops: CDR1 LNHDA, CDR2 SQIVND (reference sequence). CDR3 length equals 15 residues. As DNA, the CDR3 is TGTGCCAGTAGACTTTCACAGGGGGCAGTACAGCCCCAGCATTTT. Protein: CASRLSQGAVQPQHF. Supplemented by reference TRBV19 and TRBJ1-5, the full variable domain reads DGGITQSPKYLFRKEGQNVTLSCEQNLNHDAMYWYRQDPGQGLRLIYYSQIVNDFQKGDIAEGYSVSREKKESFPLTVTSAQKNPTAFYLCASRLSQGAVQPQHFGDGTRLSIL.

The genes are TRBV6-2 or TRBV6-3 and TRBJ1-6; TRBD1 matches 8 bases. The CDR3 is made up of 16 amino acids. Germline-derived CDR1 and CDR2 are MNHEY and SVGEGT. After removal of 6 bases from V and 3 bases from J, the junction contained 7 bases not matched to a gene. CDR3 nucleotide sequence: TGTGCCAGCAGCCCAGGACAGGGCCACTATAATTCACCCCTCCACTTT. The encoded protein is CASSPGQGHYNSPLHF.

V is TRBV2 and J is TRBJ1-1; D is ambiguous. The CDR3 is 15 residues long. V dropped 6 bases and J dropped 1 base, with 15 bases sitting between them. Germline V gene lookup returns CDR1 SNHLY and CDR2 FYNNEI. The CDR3 DNA sequence: TGTGCCAGCAGCCCCTCGGGATTGAGGAACACTGAAGCTTTCTTT. As protein: CASSPSGLRNTEAFF.

The rearrangement links TRBV6-2 or TRBV6-3 to TRBJ2-2, with D unclear. V was shortened by 4 bases and J by 8 bases, with 11 bases between the two germline ends. The CDR3 has 13 amino acids. The germline V gene has CDR1 MNHEY and CDR2 SVGEGT. This CDR3 reads CASSFALYGELFF. CDR3 nucleotides: TGTGCCAGCAGTTTTGCCTTATATGGGGAGCTGTTTTTT.

This clone was recorded a few times. The V and J genes are TRBV30 and TRBJ1-6; D might be TRBD1 (6 bases). V was cut by 3 bases and J by 14 bases, with 11 bases left in between. CDR1 and CDR2 (germline): GTSNPN, SVGIG (reference sequence). The CDR3 contains 11 residues. As DNA, the CDR3 is TGTGCCTGGAGGGGGGCCGCATCCCTCCACTTT. Encoded protein: CAWRGAASLHF.

V usage is TRBV4-2 and J usage is TRBJ1-5; D call uncertain. This CDR3 is 16 amino acids long. Germline CDR1 LGHNA, CDR2 YNFKEQ. V lost 4 bases and J 1 base, leaving 14 bases between the germline ends. The CDR3 loop reads CASSPGGPLSNQPQHF. The CDR3 DNA reads TGTGCCAGCAGCCCTGGCGGCCCGTTGAGCAATCAGCCCCAGCATTTT.

The chain joins TRBV6-5 to TRBJ2-1; D ambiguous. Germline V CDR1 and CDR2: MNHEY, SVGAGI. The CDR3 consists of 14 residues. Trimming cost V 0 bases and J 5 bases, with 8 bases left between them. CDR3 bases: TGTGCCAGCAGTTACTCCGGCCCTAACAATGAGCAGTTCTTC. Residues: CASSYSGPNNEQFF.

The chain links TRBV7-6 to TRBJ1-1; weak D call: TRBD1 (6 bases). The V end was cut by 6 bases, the J end by 2 bases, with 16 bases between. This CDR3 has 15 amino acids. The V gene's germline CDR1 is SGHVS and CDR2 FNYEAQ. Here the CDR3 reads CASSKNRDLNTEAFF. As DNA, the CDR3 is TGTGCCAGCAGTAAAAACAGGGACTTAAACACTGAAGCTTTCTTT.

The genes are TRBV18 and TRBJ1-2, with 9 bases matching TRBD1. This CDR3 region has 17 residues. Germline V lookup: CDR1 KGHSH, CDR2 LQKENI. Trimming removed 2 bases from V and 4 bases from J; junction bases left unmatched: 11. The DNA of the CDR3 is TGTGCCAGCTCACCAGATGGGAACACAGGGGGCGGCTATGGCTACACCTTC. This gives the protein CASSPDGNTGGGYGYTF.

Points on this clone: A read error may produce the germline difference seen at one junction end. The chain is built from TRBV7-7 and TRBJ2-2; 10 nucleotides agree with TRBD1. Germline CDR1 reads SSHAT; CDR2 reads FNYEAQ (reference sequence). The CDR3 is 16 amino acids. The CDR3 is CASSFGTGEYTGELFF. In nucleotides, the CDR3 is TGTGCTAGCAGCTTTGGGACAGGGGAGTACACCGGGGAGCTGTTTTTT. Combining the CDR3 with reference TRBV7-7 and TRBJ2-2 gives the whole variable domain GAGVSQSPRYKVTKRGQDVTLRCDPISSHATLYWYQQALGQGPEFLTYFNYEAQPDKSGLPSDRFSAERPEGSISTLTIQRTEQRDSAMYRCASSFGTGEYTGELFFGEGSRLTVL.

The chain recombines TRBV11-3 with TRBJ2-7; no reliable D call. The germline V and J ends were trimmed by 0 bases and 0 bases, with 9 bases remaining between them. The CDR3 loop spans 15 amino acids. Germline V gene data show CDR1 as SGHNT and CDR2 as YENEEA. Here the CDR3 reads CASSLDLADSYEQYF. In DNA form, the CDR3 reads TGTGCCAGCAGCTTAGATTTGGCAGACTCCTACGAGCAGTACTTC.

V and J are TRBV11-2 and TRBJ1-5, with D perhaps matching TRBD1 (5 bases). The CDR3 covers 15 residues. Germline CDR1 and CDR2: SGHAT and FQNNGV. V gave up 4 bases and J gave up 7 bases, with 17 bases separating them. CDR3: CASSSGTAQGQPQHF. The CDR3 coding sequence is TGTGCCAGCAGCTCAGGGACGGCGCAGGGACAGCCCCAGCATTTT.